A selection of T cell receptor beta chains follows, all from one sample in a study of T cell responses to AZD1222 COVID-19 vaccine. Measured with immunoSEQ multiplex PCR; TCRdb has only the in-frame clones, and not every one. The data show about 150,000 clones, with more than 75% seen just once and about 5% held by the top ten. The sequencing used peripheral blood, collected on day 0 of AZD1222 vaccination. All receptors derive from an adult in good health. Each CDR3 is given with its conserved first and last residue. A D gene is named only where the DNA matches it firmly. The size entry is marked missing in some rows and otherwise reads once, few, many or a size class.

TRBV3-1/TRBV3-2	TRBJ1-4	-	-	TGTGCCAGCAAGAGGGGGGGCCGGGGTAACCTAGAACAGGGAGCTAATGAAAAACTGTTTTTT	CASKRGGRGNLEQGANEKLFF
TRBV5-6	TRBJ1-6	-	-	TGTGCCAGCAGCTTGGCCTCGACAAATTCACCCCTCCACTTT	CASSLASTNSPLHF
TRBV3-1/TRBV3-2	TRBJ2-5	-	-	TGTGCCAGCAGCCCCATAGTAAAAGAGACCCAGTACTTC	CASSPIVKETQYF
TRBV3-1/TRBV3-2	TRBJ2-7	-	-	TGTGCCAGCAGCCAAGAGTTGAAGGGCGAGCAGTACTTC	CASSQELKGEQYF
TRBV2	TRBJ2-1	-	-	TGTGCCAGCAGTGAACAGGGGCTTTCGGGAGAGCAGTTCTTC	CASSEQGLSGEQFF
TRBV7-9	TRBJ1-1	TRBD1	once	TGTGCCAGCAGCTCCGGGACAGCTAGAAACTATGACACTGAAGCTTTCTTT	CASSSGTARNYDTEAFF
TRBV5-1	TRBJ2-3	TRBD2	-	TGCGCCAGCAGCTCCCTAGCGGCTAGCACAGATACGCAGTATTTT	CASSSLAASTDTQYF
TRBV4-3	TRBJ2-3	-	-	TGCGCCAGCAGCCCAAGTAGGGGTAGCACAGATACGCAGTATTTT	CASSPSRGSTDTQYF
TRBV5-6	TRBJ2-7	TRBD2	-	TGTGCCAGCAGTAGAGGACTAGCGTCCTCCTACGAGCAGTACTTC	CASSRGLASSYEQYF
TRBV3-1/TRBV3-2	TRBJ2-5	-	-	TGTGCCAGCAGCCGGAGTGTGGAGACCCAGTACTTC	CASSRSVETQYF
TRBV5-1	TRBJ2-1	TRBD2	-	TGCGCCAGCTGTCGGCCGGGACTAGCGGGATCCCATGAGCAGTTCTTC	CASCRPGLAGSHEQFF
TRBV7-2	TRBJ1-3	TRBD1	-	TGTGCCAGCAGCTTACGACAGGGGAGAATAAACACCATATATTTT	CASSLRQGRINTIYF
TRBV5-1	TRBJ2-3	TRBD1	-	TGCGCCAGCAGCATCGGGACAGGTTGGATAGTGGATACGCAGTATTTT	CASSIGTGWIVDTQYF
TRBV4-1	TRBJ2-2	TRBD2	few	TGCGCCAGCAGCCAACAGGGACTAGGGAACACCGGGGAGCTGTTTTTT	CASSQQGLGNTGELFF
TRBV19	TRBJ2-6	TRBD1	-	TGTGCCAGTAGTAAAGACAGGGCTGGGGCCAACGTCCTGACTTTC	CASSKDRAGANVLTF
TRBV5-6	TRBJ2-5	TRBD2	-	TGTGCCAGCACAGGACTAGCGTTGATCGGGGCCCAGTACTTC	CASTGLALIGAQYF
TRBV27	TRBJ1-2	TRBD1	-	TGTGCCAGCAGTGCGACAGGGGGCTATGGCTACACCTTC	CASSATGGYGYTF
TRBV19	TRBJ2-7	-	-	TGTGCCAGTAGTCCTAACCTCTACGAGCAGTACTTC	CASSPNLYEQYF
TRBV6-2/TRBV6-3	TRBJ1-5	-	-	TGTGCCAGCAGTTACTCGAATAGGGGTAATCAGCCCCAGCATTTT	CASSYSNRGNQPQHF
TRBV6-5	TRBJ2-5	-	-	TGTGCCAGCAGTTACGGTATCCAAGAGACCCAGTACTTC	CASSYGIQETQYF
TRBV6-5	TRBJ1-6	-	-	TGTGCCAGCAGTTACGAGCCCCATTCACCCCTCCACTTT	CASSYEPHSPLHF
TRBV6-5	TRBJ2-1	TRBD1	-	TGTGCCAGCAACTCGAGGCAGGGGGCGAAAAATGAGCAGTTCTTC	CASNSRQGAKNEQFF
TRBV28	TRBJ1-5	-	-	TGTGCCAGCAGTTTACGAGGTTTGGGCAATCAGCCCCAGCATTTT	CASSLRGLGNQPQHF
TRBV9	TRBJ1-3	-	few	TGTGCCAGCAGCGTAGATGTGATCTCTGGAAACACCATATATTTT	CASSVDVISGNTIYF
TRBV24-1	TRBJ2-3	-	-	TGTGCCACCAGTGATTTGAATGGGGGCAGAGATACGCAGTATTTT	CATSDLNGGRDTQYF
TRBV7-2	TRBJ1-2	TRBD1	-	TGTGCCAGCAGCTTGGTGACAGGGGATGGCTACACCTTC	CASSLVTGDGYTF
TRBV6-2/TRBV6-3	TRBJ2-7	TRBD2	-	TGTGCCAGCAGTGATCGACTAGCGGGAGACTACGAGCAGTACTTC	CASSDRLAGDYEQYF
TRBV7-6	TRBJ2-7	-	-	TGTGCCAGCAGCTCCATAATGGGGCGCGGCGTTTACGAGCAGTACTTC	CASSSIMGRGVYEQYF
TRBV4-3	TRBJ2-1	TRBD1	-	TGCGCCAGCAGCCAAGAAGGGGACAGGTACAATGAGCAGTTCTTC	CASSQEGDRYNEQFF
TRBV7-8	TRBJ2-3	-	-	TGTGCCAGCAGCTTAGCGCAACGGACCTCTAGCACAGATACGCAGTATTTT	CASSLAQRTSSTDTQYF
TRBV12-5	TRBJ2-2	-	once	TGTGCTAGTGGTTTGGCGAACACCGGGGAGCTGTTTTTT	CASGLANTGELFF
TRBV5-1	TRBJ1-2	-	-	TGCGCCAGCAGCTTCAAGAACACCTATGGCTACACCTTC	CASSFKNTYGYTF
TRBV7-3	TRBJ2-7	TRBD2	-	TGTGCCAGCAGCCCACTAGCGGGAGGGCAGTACGAGCAGTACTTC	CASSPLAGGQYEQYF
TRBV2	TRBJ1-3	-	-	TGTGCCAGCAGTGAGGAGGCTACAACTGGAAACACCATATATTTT	CASSEEATTGNTIYF
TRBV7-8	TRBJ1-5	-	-	TGTGCCAGCAGCCCAGGTGGGTGGGATAGCAATCAGCCCCAGCATTTT	CASSPGGWDSNQPQHF
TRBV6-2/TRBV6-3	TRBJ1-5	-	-	TGTGCCAGCAGTTACGCGGGGGGGGATTATCAGCCCCAGCATTTT	CASSYAGGDYQPQHF
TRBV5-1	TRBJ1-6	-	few	TGCGCCAGCAGCTTGGACAGGGTAGGGTCACCCCTCCACTTT	CASSLDRVGSPLHF
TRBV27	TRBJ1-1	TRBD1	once	TGTGCCAGCAACCGATGGGGAGGGACAGGGGGGGGCACTGAAGCTTTCTTT	CASNRWGGTGGGTEAFF
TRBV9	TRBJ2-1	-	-	TGTGCCAGCAGCGACCCTCCCCACAATGAGCAGTTCTTC	CASSDPPHNEQFF
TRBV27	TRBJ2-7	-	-	TGTGCCAGCAGCCCGGCCCATGCCGGGTACGAGCAGTACTTC	CASSPAHAGYEQYF
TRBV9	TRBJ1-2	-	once	TGTGCCAGCAGCGTAACATTGGGTCAGGGCTACACCTTC	CASSVTLGQGYTF
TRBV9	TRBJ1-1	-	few	TGTGCCAGCAGCGTAGTCGGGGCTACGAGCGCTGAAGCTTTCTTT	CASSVVGATSAEAFF
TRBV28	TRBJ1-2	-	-	TGTGCCAGCAGTTTTAGTCGCAGATATGGCTACACCTTC	CASSFSRRYGYTF
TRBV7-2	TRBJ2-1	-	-	TGTGCCAGCAGCTTATACCCAGGGTACAATGAGCAGTTCTTC	CASSLYPGYNEQFF
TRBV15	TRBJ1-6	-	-	TGTGCCACCAGCAGAGATGGGGCAGTAAATTCACCCCTCCACTTT	CATSRDGAVNSPLHF
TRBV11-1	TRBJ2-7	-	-	TGTGCCAGCAGCGACGGAAGGGAGCAGTACTTC	CASSDGREQYF